The T cell receptor (beta chain) described here comes from a study of blood T cell repertoires in COVID-19. On the study more broadly: The origin of the acute and convalescent COVID-19 samples was the United States, Italy and Spain. The analysed material was cDNA or gDNA that came from T cells, B-cell-depleted T cells, or PBMCs.

Methods used by the authors: Reference gene primer amplification yielded estimated nucleated cell counts. The assay was immunoSEQ multiplex PCR, and TCRdb's table has in-frame clones only and misses some. That table supplies the V and J calls and clone size; D and trimming were determined from the DNA. The table shows roughly 39,000 clones, with roughly 78% occurring only once. The length of the CDR3 is 15 residues. Germline V gives CDR1 SGHVS, CDR2 FQNEAQ. V lost 4 bases and J lost 0, with 12 bases in between. The source of this sequence is a man between 65 and 85 years old with acute or convalescent COVID-19. Sequencing was done on a sample of peripheral blood. The rearrangement uses TRBV7-8 and TRBJ1-1, with D maybe TRBD1 (5 bases). As DNA, the CDR3 is TGTGCCAGCAGCTCCCGACAGCCGATGAACACTGAAGCTTTCTTT. Protein: CASSSRQPMNTEAFF.